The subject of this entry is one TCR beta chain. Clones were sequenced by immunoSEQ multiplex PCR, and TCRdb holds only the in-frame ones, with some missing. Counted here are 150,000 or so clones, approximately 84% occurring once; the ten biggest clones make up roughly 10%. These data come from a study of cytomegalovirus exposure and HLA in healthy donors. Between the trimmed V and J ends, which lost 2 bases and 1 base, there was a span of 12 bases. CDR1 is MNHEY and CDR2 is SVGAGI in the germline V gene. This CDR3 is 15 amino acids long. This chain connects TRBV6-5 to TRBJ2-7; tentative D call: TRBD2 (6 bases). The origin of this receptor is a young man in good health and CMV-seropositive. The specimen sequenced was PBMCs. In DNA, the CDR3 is TGTGCCAGCAGTTACCGGGCCCGGGGGTCCTACGAGCAGTACTTC. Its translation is CASSYRARGSYEQYF.